This T cell receptor (beta chain) was captured in a study of T and B cells in COVID-19 patients. The overall study: COVID-19 patients gave peripheral blood either during active infection or after recovery.

BIOMED2 TRB-A/B primer pools were used in multiplex TRB PCR. One entry per CDR3 protein results from TCRdb running MiXCR on the multiplex PCR reads. The sample records 4,000 to 5,000 distinct CDR3 sequences, roughly 28% being singletons. This clonotype qualifies as medium-sized (0.01 to 0.1%). Antigen specificity is unknown. Each TRB amplification used about 220-500 ng of genomic DNA from blood. Whole-study results and caveats: Highly clonal in active COVID-19, TRB repertoires exceeded healthy-donor diversity and richness at recovery.

Sequenced input: blood. The clonotype originates from a human donor with active COVID-19.

The CDR3 loop is CASSPVRDRQETQYF. The CDR3 coding sequence is TGTGCCAGCTCACCGGTAAGGGACCGCCAAGAGACCCAGTACTTC. The chain recombines TRBV18 with TRBJ2-5; D may match TRBD1 or TRBD2 (5 bases each). Germline CDR1 reads KGHSH; CDR2 reads LQKENI. The CDR3 runs to 15 residues. The V end lost 3 bases, the J end lost 1 base, and 12 bases lay between the germline ends.